This TCR beta chain was documented in a study of chemoradiotherapy in HPV16-positive cancers. General observations from the study: Functional assays defining HPV-specific T cells used only a couple of HPV16-positive patients.

Produced via immunoSEQ multiplex PCR; TCRdb's table is partial and in-frame only. The repertoire holds a few thousand clones, with 86% as singletons. Remarks on this clone: The target antigen is unknown.

The CDR3 length is 16 residues. V lost 5 bases and J 6 bases, leaving 22 bases between the germline ends. Germline lookup yields CDR1 SGHTA and CDR2 FQGNSA. The material was tumor tissue, obtained from a patient who underwent chemoradiotherapy. J is TRBJ2-5 and V is TRBV7-2; TRBD2 is a possible D gene (6 bases). The TCR originated in a human donor with HPV-associated anogenital cancer. The CDR3 DNA reads TGTGCCAGCAGCCTACGACGCGGGGATCCTCAACAGACCCAGTACTTC. It encodes CASSLRRGDPQQTQYF.